Listed here are 23 T cell receptor beta chains from one sample, sequenced in a study of blood T cell repertoires in COVID-19. TCRdb's copy holds only in-frame clones and misses some; the assay was immunoSEQ multiplex PCR. The sample includes around 130,000 clones, approximately 85% seen only once; the top ten take approximately 4%. Sequenced sample: peripheral blood. The origin of the receptors is a human donor in a cohort sampled during active COVID-19.

This chain connects TRBV6-2 or TRBV6-3 to TRBJ2-7, with TRBD2 matching over 10 bases. Trimming at V came to 5 bases and at J to 6 bases, leaving 7 bases not matched to a gene. The CDR3 length is 14 residues. From germline, CDR1 is MNHEY and CDR2 SVGEGT. In nucleotides, the CDR3 is TGTGCCAGCAGTAAGCTAGCGGGAGCGCGCGAGCAGTACGTC. Encoded protein: CASSKLAGAREQYV.

The chain carries TRBV5-1 and TRBJ1-4, with TRBD1 as a possible D gene (5 bases). In germline, CDR1 is SGHRS, CDR2 YFSETQ. V shed 5 bases and J shed 3 bases, with 14 bases lying between them. CDR3 length: 15 amino acids. CDR3 residues: CASSQGALANEKLFF. The DNA of the CDR3 is TGCGCCAGCAGTCAGGGTGCTCTGGCTAATGAAAAACTGTTTTTT.

The V call is TRBV9, the J call TRBJ1-1; D is undetermined. Germline-derived CDR1 and CDR2 are SGDLS and YYNGEE. Trimming stripped 3 bases from V and 5 bases from J, with 8 bases between. This CDR3 has 12 amino acids. The CDR3 DNA sequence: TGTGCCAGCAGCGATGACTTAACTGAAGCTTTCTTT. Its translation: CASSDDLTEAFF. Complete variable domain (other parts from reference TRBV9 and TRBJ1-1): DSGVTQTPKHLITATGQRVTLRCSPRSGDLSVYWYQQSLDQGLQFLIQYYNGEERAKGNILERFSAQQFPDLHSELNLSSLELGDSALYFCASSDDLTEAFFGQGTRLTVV.

The chain couples TRBV10-1 to TRBJ2-5, with D perhaps TRBD1 (6 bases). V lost 0 bases, J lost 2 bases, and 19 bases lay in between. CDR1 and CDR2 (germline): WNHNN, SYGVQD (reference sequence). The CDR3 has 18 amino acids. The CDR3 sequence: CASSESRYKQGRQETQYF. In DNA form, the CDR3 reads TGCGCCAGCAGTGAGTCGCGTTACAAACAGGGTCGACAAGAGACCCAGTACTTC.

V gene TRBV28 combines with J gene TRBJ1-2, with TRBD1 identical over 8 bases. CDR1 MDHEN and CDR2 SYDVKM come from the germline V gene. V lost 3 bases to trimming and J lost 8 bases; unmatched junction nucleotides: 2. The CDR3 loop spans 12 amino acids. CDR3 nucleotides: TGTGCCAGCAGTTTCGACAGGGGAGGCTACACCTTC. Encoded protein: CASSFDRGGYTF.

This sequence joins TRBV6-6 and TRBJ2-6; D is possibly TRBD2 (5 bases). The CDR3 runs to 15 residues. Germline values: CDR1 MNHNY, CDR2 SVGAGI (reference sequence). V lost 2 bases, J lost 0 bases, and 5 bases lay in between. CDR3 nucleotides: TGTGCCAGCAGTTACCGGGGCTCTGGGGCCAACGTCCTGACTTTC. It encodes CASSYRGSGANVLTF.

This chain connects TRBV19 to TRBJ2-7, with 9 bases identical to TRBD1. V was clipped by 5 bases and J by 2 bases; unmatched bases: 7. CDR1 and CDR2 (germline): LNHDA, SQIVND (reference sequence). This CDR3 region has 15 residues. CDR3 DNA sequence: TGTGCCAGTAGTCTCAAACAGGGGGCTCCCTACGAGCAGTACGTC. It specifies CASSLKQGAPYEQYV.

This clone was found many times. V usage is TRBV7-2 and J usage is TRBJ2-3; 7 bases are shared with TRBD2. There are 15 residues in the CDR3. V shed 0 bases, J shed 5 bases, and the junction held 5 bases outside the gene matches. CDR1 is SGHTA and CDR2 is FQGNSA in the germline V gene. The CDR3 DNA reads as TGTGCCAGCAGCTTAGCAGGGCCGGGAGGAGATACGCAGTATTTT. Protein sequence: CASSLAGPGGDTQYF.

The chain is built from TRBV5-1 and TRBJ2-1, with TRBD2 matching over 7 bases. Losses at the gene ends were 4 bases for V and 8 bases for J; bases not matched to a gene: 9. This CDR3 has 14 residues. CDR1 SGHRS and CDR2 YFSETQ come from the germline V gene. CDR3 DNA sequence: TGCGCCAGCAGCCCATCCCTAGCGGACGATGAGCAGTTCTTC. This encodes CASSPSLADDEQFF.

The chain recombines TRBV19 with TRBJ1-1; D is undetermined. This CDR3 is 14 amino acids long. With 0 bases removed from V and 1 base from J, the gap between germline ends came to 6 bases. CDR1 LNHDA and CDR2 SQIVND come from the germline V gene (reference sequence). CDR3 in amino acids: CASSIEAWNTEAFF. The DNA for the CDR3 is TGTGCCAGTAGTATAGAGGCATGGAACACTGAAGCTTTCTTT.

J is TRBJ1-1 and V is TRBV5-8; 8 bases fit TRBD1. The CDR3 length is 14 residues. V gave up 6 bases and J gave up 3 bases; unmatched junction bases: 7. Germline CDR1 reads SGHTS; CDR2 reads YDEGEE. The CDR3 DNA follows: TGTGCCAGCACCCGGACAGGGAGGGACACTGAAGCTTTCTTT. It specifies CASTRTGRDTEAFF. The full variable domain, completed using reference TRBV5-8 and TRBJ1-1, is EAGVTQSPTHLIKTRGQQATLRCSPISGHTSVYWYQQALGLGLQFLLWYDEGEERNRGNFPPRFSGRQFPNYSSELNVNALELEDSALYLCASTRTGRDTEAFFGQGTRLTVV.

The chain employs TRBV6-5 and TRBJ2-3, with 7 bases matching TRBD2. Trimming cost V 5 bases and J 0 bases; bases outside gene matches: 5. The CDR3 extends over 15 amino acids. Germline V lookup: CDR1 MNHEY, CDR2 SVGAGI. The CDR3 coding sequence is TGTGCCAGCAGTAATCACGGGAGGAGCACAGATACGCAGTATTTT. Translated: CASSNHGRSTDTQYF.

V usage is TRBV6-5 and J usage is TRBJ2-7; 9 bases fit TRBD1. V shed 7 bases and J 1 base; nucleotides not matched to a gene: 5. The germline gives CDR1 MNHEY, CDR2 SVGAGI. CDR3 length equals 14 residues. CDR3 coding DNA: TGTGCCAGCACTGCGGACAGGGGATCCTACGAGCAGTACTTC. It is translated as CASTADRGSYEQYF.

The genes are TRBV5-4 and TRBJ2-2, with D maybe TRBD2 (7 bases). V was shortened by 0 bases and J by 5 bases, with 14 bases between the two germline ends. This CDR3 is built from 16 residues. The germline V gene has CDR1 SGHNT and CDR2 YYREEE (reference sequence). Written as DNA, the CDR3 is TGTGCCAGCAGCTTGGCGGGGGGCCAGGTGACCGGGGAGCTGTTTTTT. Translating gives CASSLAGGQVTGELFF. The full variable domain, its missing parts supplied by reference TRBV5-4 and TRBJ2-2, is ETGVTQSPTHLIKTRGQQVTLRCSSQSGHNTVSWYQQALGQGPQFIFQYYREEENGRGNFPPRFSGLQFPNYSSELNVNALELDDSALYLCASSLAGGQVTGELFFGEGSRLTVL.

V gene TRBV9 combines with J gene TRBJ2-7; TRBD2 matches 7 bases. Germline trimming cut 1 base from V and 0 bases from J; bases unmatched to any gene: 7. Germline CDR1 reads SGDLS; CDR2 reads YYNGEE. CDR3 length: 16 residues. Here the CDR3 reads CASSVSVGGSSYEQYF. The CDR3 region has the DNA TGTGCCAGCAGCGTATCCGTCGGGGGGAGCTCCTACGAGCAGTACTTC.

This clone showed up just a few times. The chain joins TRBV10-1 to TRBJ1-5; D is uncertain. CDR1 is WNHNN, CDR2 SYGVQD, per germline (reference sequence). The CDR3 runs to 12 residues. V lost 8 bases to trimming and J lost 1 base, with 6 bases between them. In nucleotides, the CDR3 is TGCGCCAGCGGTCAGAGCAATCAGCCCCAGCATTTT. This codes for CASGQSNQPQHF.

The V and J genes are TRBV30 and TRBJ2-1, with TRBD2 matching 9 bases. V gave up 4 bases and J gave up 5 bases; unmatched junction bases: 9. Per germline, CDR1 GTSNPN and CDR2 SVGIG (reference sequence). The CDR3 consists of 15 residues. CDR3 sequence: CAWTRLADRDNEQFF. The CDR3 nucleotides are TGTGCCTGGACCAGACTAGCGGATAGAGACAATGAGCAGTTCTTC.

The V and J genes are TRBV5-1 and TRBJ2-5; TRBD2 matches at 10 bases. The germline gives CDR1 SGHRS, CDR2 YFSETQ. The CDR3 totals 16 residues. Unmatched junction bases numbered 9, after V lost 4 bases and J lost 3 bases. The CDR3 DNA sequence: TGCGCCAGCAGCCCGGGACTAGCGTCGGAGAAAGAGACCCAGTACTTC. Amino acid sequence: CASSPGLASEKETQYF.

The chain carries TRBV7-9 and TRBJ1-5; tentative D call: TRBD1 (5 bases). Trimming removed 4 bases at V and 1 base at J, with 17 bases between. The CDR3 totals 17 residues. Germline loops: CDR1 SEHNR, CDR2 FQNEAQ (reference sequence). This CDR3 is CASSWGVRPGSNQPQHF. The CDR3 region has the DNA TGTGCCAGCAGCTGGGGGGTCAGACCGGGGAGCAATCAGCCCCAGCATTTT. Filled out from reference TRBV7-9 and TRBJ1-5, the complete variable domain reads DTGVSQNPRHKITKRGQNVTFRCDPISEHNRLYWYRQTLGQGPEFLTYFQNEAQLEKSRLLSDRFSAERPKGSFSTLEIQRTEQGDSAMYLCASSWGVRPGSNQPQHFGDGTRLSIL.

This clone was counted a single time. V usage is TRBV10-3 and J usage is TRBJ2-3, with D tentatively TRBD2 (6 bases). In germline, CDR1 is ENHRY, CDR2 SYGVKD. The CDR3 runs 11 residues. Trimming shortened V by 5 bases and J by 6 bases, and 6 bases separated the two germline ends. CDR3 residues: CAISRGDTQYF. CDR3 coding DNA: TGTGCCATCAGTCGGGGGGATACGCAGTATTTT.

This clone has more than one count but fewer than ten. The chain combines TRBV5-1 with TRBJ1-3; a weak D match, TRBD1 (5 bases). Germline V CDR1 and CDR2: SGHRS, YFSETQ. This CDR3 contains 15 residues. The V end lost 4 bases, the J end lost 0 bases, and 11 bases lay between the germline ends. DNA for the CDR3: TGCGCCAGCAGCGACCGACAGTCCTCTGGAAACACCATATATTTT. This sequence encodes CASSDRQSSGNTIYF.

This clone was detected only once. The chain couples TRBV5-1 to TRBJ2-3, with a possible D match to TRBD1 (6 bases). Germline CDR1 reads SGHRS; CDR2 reads YFSETQ. Trimming took 2 bases from V and 2 from J, leaving 15 bases between them. The CDR3 covers 16 residues. DNA for the CDR3: TGCGCCAGCAGCTTTGGGCTGACAGGATTCACAGATACGCAGTATTTT. This translates into CASSFGLTGFTDTQYF.

Points on this clone: Different DNA sequences within this sample yield the same CDR3. The chain combines TRBV5-6 with TRBJ2-1, with 9 bases aligning to TRBD2. V gave up 2 bases and J gave up 7 bases; unmatched junction bases: 7. Germline CDR1 reads SGHDT; CDR2 reads YYEEEE. CDR3 length: 15 residues. DNA for the CDR3: TGTGCCAGCAGCTTAGCGGGAGGAGCGGGGAATGAGCAGTTCTTC. Amino acid sequence: CASSLAGGAGNEQFF.